These 24 T cell receptor beta chains originate from one sample sequenced in a study of tumor and adjacent non-tumor tissue in lung cancer. This sample's RNA came from whole unsorted tissue. The normal lung tissue was taken more than 3 cm from the tumor edge. TCRbeta libraries were built with three rounds of nested PCR, modified from ARM-PCR. TCRdb independently ran MiXCR on the multiplex PCR reads; one entry per CDR3 protein. The repertoire holds around 60,000 distinct CDR3 sequences, with roughly 60% as singletons. Sequencing used distant non-tumor lung tissue. The receptors were gathered from a man aged 65-85 years with non-small cell lung cancer.

As regards this clonotype: Relative to the germline gene, one junction end is altered; a read error may explain this. The CDR3 bases are TGCGCCAGCAGCACGGAGGGGTGGGGAGCTACCTACGGGCAGTACTTC. Protein sequence: CASSTEGWGATYGQYF. V is TRBV5-1 and J is TRBJ2-7, with D possibly matching TRBD2 (6 bases). Germline loops: CDR1 SGHRS, CDR2 YFSETQ. This CDR3 spans 16 amino acids. Full variable domain (rest looked up from reference TRBV5-1 and TRBJ2-7): KAGVTQTPRYLIKTRGQQVTLSCSPISGHRSVSWYQQTPGQGLQFLFEYFSETQRNKGNFPGRFSGRQFSNSRSEMNVSTLELGDSALYLCASSTEGWGATYGQYFGPGTRLTVT.

This clonotype was counted a single time. At one end the junction does not follow the germline gene, possibly because of a read error. J is TRBJ2-5 and V is TRBV6-2 or TRBV6-3, with D possibly being TRBD2 (6 bases). This CDR3 spans 14 amino acids. The germline V gene has CDR1 MNHEY and CDR2 SVGEGT. The CDR3 nucleotides are TGTGCCCGCAGTTGGTTCGGGAGTCGAGAGACCCAGTACTTC. This encodes CARSWFGSRETQYF.

About this clonotype: Since a much larger clone is just one base distant, this may be a read error. The V gene is TRBV6-2 or TRBV6-3, the J gene TRBJ2-6; D may be TRBD1 (5 bases). There are 13 residues in the CDR3. Looked up from germline, CDR1 is MNHEY and CDR2 is SVGEGT. This CDR3 reads CASRGTGANALTF. The CDR3 nucleotides are TGTGCCAGCAGGGGTACTGGGGCCAACGCCCTGACTTTC.

This clonotype has a handful of counts. The V call is TRBV28, the J call TRBJ1-1, with D maybe TRBD1 (5 bases). This CDR3 contains 16 residues. The ends were cut back, 2 bases at V and 5 bases at J, with 18 bases in the middle. Germline V lookup: CDR1 MDHEN, CDR2 SYDVKM. For the CDR3, the DNA is TGTGCCAGCAGTTTAGGTTGGACATCCCAAGGAACTGAAGCTTTCTTT. Translating it yields CASSLGWTSQGTEAFF.

Comments on this clonotype: The CDR3 ends on some other residue instead of the conserved phenylalanine or tryptophan, so this is likely a read error. The chain employs TRBV4-1 and TRBJ1-1; D is perhaps TRBD1 (6 bases). CDR3 size: 18 residues. CDR1 MGHRA and CDR2 YSYEKL come from the germline V gene. CDR3 sequence reads: CASSRGDAGHNLGAEAFS. CDR3 nucleotide sequence: TGTGCCAGCAGCCGAGGGGATGCGGGACACAACCTGGGGGCTGAAGCTTTCTCT.

For this clonotype: With a much larger clone just one base away, this may be a read error. The chain links TRBV6-4 to TRBJ2-1; D is unresolved. The germline CDR1 and CDR2 sequences are MRHNA and SNTAGT. The CDR3 is 13 residues long. Trimming pared 2 bases from V and 4 bases from J, leaving 6 bases between. CDR3 protein: CASSDTEYNEQFF. For the CDR3, the DNA is TGTGCCAGCAGTGACACCGAATACAATGAGCAGTTCTTC.

In regard to this clonotype: Relative to the germline gene, one junction end is altered; a read error may explain this. V gene TRBV20-1 combines with J gene TRBJ2-7; a weak D match, TRBD2 (6 bases). The CDR3 contains 12 residues. CDR1 is DFQATT and CDR2 is SNEGSKA in the germline V gene (reference sequence). The CDR3 spells CSARDLRGEEYF. In nucleotides, the CDR3 is TGCAGTGCTAGAGATCTGCGGGGCGAGGAGTACTTC.

This clonotype was detected many times. J is TRBJ2-5 and V is TRBV7-9; 12 nucleotides agree with TRBD2. The CDR3 length is 17 residues. Germline-derived CDR1 and CDR2 are SEHNR and FQNEAQ (reference sequence). Trimming at V came to 5 bases and at J to 9 bases, leaving 16 bases not matched to a gene. CDR3 nucleotides: TGTGCCAGCAGCAACCTAGCGGGAGGGACCCAAGAGAAGGCCCAGTACTTC. Translating gives CASSNLAGGTQEKAQYF.

A remark on this clonotype: A much bigger clone sits one base away, suggesting this may be a read error. The chain recombines TRBV29-1 with TRBJ2-7; no clear D. V dropped 7 bases and J dropped 1 base, with 14 bases sitting between them. The CDR3 is 13 amino acids. Per the germline V gene, CDR1 is SQVTM and CDR2 is ANQGSEA. CDR3 amino acids: CSARLAVSYEQYF. CDR3 bases: TGCAGCGCACGACTGGCGGTGTCCTACGAGCAGTACTTC.

This clonotype was detected only once. The CDR3 here is CASRLKGRDLRETQYF. The CDR3 DNA reads TGTGCCAGTAGGCTGAAGGGCAGGGACCTCCGGGAGACCCAGTACTTC. This chain connects TRBV28 to TRBJ2-5; D may correspond to TRBD1 or TRBD2 (5 bases each). Looked up from germline, CDR1 is MDHEN and CDR2 is SYDVKM. Trimming shortened V by 9 bases and J by 5 bases, and 25 bases separated the two germline ends. The CDR3 runs 16 residues.

Of note for this clonotype: Because the CDR3 is missing its conserved closing phenylalanine or tryptophan, this is likely a read error. The DNA is omitted, as the CDR3 cannot be located on it reliably, and the CDR3 follows TCRdb's listing. The chain's CDR3 is CATGQGMYEQHL. The V call is TRBV10-3, the J call TRBJ2-7; the D segment call TRBD1 is taken from the table without a DNA check. The germline CDR1 and CDR2 sequences are ENHRY and SYGVKD. The CDR3 is 12 residues long, ends included.

Comments on this clonotype: A read error may produce the germline difference seen at one junction end. V is TRBV11-2 and J is TRBJ2-7; tentatively, D is TRBD1 (6 bases). CDR1 and CDR2 (germline): SGHAT, FQNNGV. This CDR3 is 16 amino acids long. The CDR3 sequence is CVGSLEAGVTSYEQYF. As DNA, the CDR3 is TGTGTCGGCAGCTTAGAGGCAGGGGTCACCTCCTACGAGCAGTATTTC. The whole variable domain, filled in from reference TRBV11-2 and TRBJ2-7, reads EAGVAQSPRYKIIEKRQSVAFWCNPISGHATLYWYQQILGQGPKLLIQFQNNGVVDDSQLPKDRFSAERLKGVDSTLKIQPAKLEDSAVYLCVGSLEAGVTSYEQYFGPGTRLTVT.

This clonotype has only a few counts. This chain uses TRBV30 with TRBJ1-5; TRBD1 matches at 7 bases. The CDR3 is made up of 13 amino acids. Trimming at V came to 3 bases and at J to 8 bases, leaving 7 bases not matched to a gene. Germline V gene data show CDR1 as GTSNPN and CDR2 as SVGIG (reference sequence). CDR3 residues: CAWSGDSTEPQHF. The DNA of the CDR3 is TGTGCCTGGAGCGGGGACAGTACAGAGCCCCAGCATTTT.

This clonotype turned up a few times. This may stem from a read error, because a much larger clone lies one nucleotide away. The chain uses TRBV6-1 and TRBJ2-7, with D perhaps matching TRBD2 (5 bases). The CDR3 loop spans 14 amino acids. The germline CDR1 and CDR2 sequences are MNHNS and SASEGT. Here the CDR3 DNA reads TGTGCCAACAGTCTCCGGGGTCTCGCCTACGAGCAGTACTTC. Its translation: CANSLRGLAYEQYF.

This clonotype has at least ten counts. The J gene is TRBJ2-6, the V gene TRBV10-3; D is uncertain. The germline gives CDR1 ENHRY, CDR2 SYGVKD. Trimming took off 5 bases at V and 1 base at J, with 0 bases between the two ends. The CDR3 extends over 12 amino acids. CDR3 nucleotides: TGTGCCATCAGTTCTGGGGCCAACGTCCTGACTTTC. Its protein is CAISSGANVLTF.

In its sample, this clonotype was seen many times. V usage is TRBV12-3 or TRBV12-4 and J usage is TRBJ2-7; TRBD1 agrees at 7 bases. The V segment lost 7 bases and the J segment 2 bases; nucleotides outside the gene matches: 5. The CDR3 runs to 13 residues. This CDR3 is CASTPQGAYEQYF. CDR3 nucleotide sequence: TGTGCCAGCACCCCGCAGGGGGCCTACGAGCAGTACTTC.

The table lists this clonotype with a few counts. This chain connects TRBV28 to TRBJ2-7, with D perhaps matching TRBD2 (5 bases). CDR3 length equals 12 residues. The germline V and J ends were trimmed by 7 bases and 7 bases, with 14 bases remaining between them. Germline V gene lookup returns CDR1 MDHEN and CDR2 SYDVKM. The chain's CDR3 is CASTTLGSEQYF. CDR3 DNA sequence: TGTGCCAGCACCACCTTGGGGAGTGAGCAGTACTTC.

Turning to this clonotype: One end of the junction does not line up with germline, which may come from a read error. The V call is TRBV6-5, the J call TRBJ2-1, with D possibly matching TRBD2 (6 bases). CDR3 size: 16 residues. Per germline, CDR1 MNHEY and CDR2 SVGAGI. As DNA, the CDR3 is TGTGCCAGCAGTTACAGGGGCTCGGGACTGGGCAATGAGCATTTCTTC. This codes for CASSYRGSGLGNEHFF.

In regard to this clonotype: A junction end diverges from the germline sequence, so it may reflect a read error. The rearrangement uses TRBV11-2 and TRBJ2-5; D call uncertain. This CDR3 has 16 residues. Germline V gene lookup returns CDR1 SGHAT and CDR2 FQNNGV. The CDR3 DNA is TGCGCCAGCAGCCATTGGACGGTGAGGAAACGAGAGACCCAGTACTTC. Translated: CASSHWTVRKRETQYF.

The genes are TRBV28 and TRBJ2-7; TRBD1 might be the D (6 bases). Trimming left V 5 bases short and J 0 bases short, with 11 bases between. The CDR3 spans 14 residues. CDR1 MDHEN and CDR2 SYDVKM come from the germline V gene. The CDR3 region has the DNA TGTGCCAGCAGTGTGACAGGAACCTCCTACGAGCAGTACTTC. Amino acids: CASSVTGTSYEQYF.

The rearrangement links TRBV7-3 to TRBJ2-1, with D possibly being TRBD2 (6 bases). Deletions cut 6 bases from V and 1 base from J, with 10 bases between. In germline, CDR1 is SGHTA, CDR2 FQGTGA. The length of the CDR3 is 14 residues. CDR3 in DNA: TGTGCCAGCAGGCCCGGGGGATCCTACAATGAGCAGTTCTTC. This sequence encodes CASRPGGSYNEQFF.

A note on this clonotype: One junction end does not reproduce the germline sequence, and a read error may be involved. This chain joins TRBV11-2 and TRBJ2-2; 7 nucleotides line up with TRBD2. The CDR3 runs 16 residues. Germline V gene lookup returns CDR1 SGHAT and CDR2 FQNNGV. The CDR3 spells CANSLDRLASAGVLCF. In nucleotides, the CDR3 is TGTGCCAACAGCTTAGATCGACTAGCCTCGGCCGGGGTGCTGTGTTTT.

On this clonotype itself: Compared with germline, one end of the junction differs, possibly owing to a read error. The chain combines TRBV11-2 with TRBJ2-2; D could derive from TRBD1 or TRBD2 (6 bases each). Germline V gene data show CDR1 as SGHAT and CDR2 as FQNNGV. This CDR3 has 16 amino acids. CDR3 sequence reads: CTISSGGGTNTWELFF. In DNA form, the CDR3 reads TGTACCATCAGCTCTGGAGGGGGGACGAACACCTGGGAGCTGTTTTTC.

This clonotype has a handful of counts. The gene calls are TRBV6-6 and TRBJ1-2; D unclear. V lost 8 bases, J lost 8 bases, and 9 bases lay in between. The CDR3 consists of 10 residues. Germline values: CDR1 MNHNY, CDR2 SVGAGI (reference sequence). DNA for the CDR3: TGTGCCAGCGGTGAGAAGGGCTACACCTTC. It translates to CASGEKGYTF.